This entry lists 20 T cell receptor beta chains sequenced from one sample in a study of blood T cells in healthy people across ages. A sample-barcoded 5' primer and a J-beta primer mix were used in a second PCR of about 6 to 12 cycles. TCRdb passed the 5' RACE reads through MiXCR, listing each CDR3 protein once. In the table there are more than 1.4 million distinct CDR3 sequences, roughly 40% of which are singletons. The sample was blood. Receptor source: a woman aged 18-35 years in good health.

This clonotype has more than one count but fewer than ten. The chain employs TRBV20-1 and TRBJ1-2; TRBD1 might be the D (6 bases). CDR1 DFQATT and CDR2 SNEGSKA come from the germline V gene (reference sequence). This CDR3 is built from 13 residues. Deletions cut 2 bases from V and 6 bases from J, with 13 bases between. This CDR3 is CSARTGPTDGYTF. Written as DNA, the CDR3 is TGCAGTGCTAGAACAGGGCCTACGGATGGCTACACCTTC.

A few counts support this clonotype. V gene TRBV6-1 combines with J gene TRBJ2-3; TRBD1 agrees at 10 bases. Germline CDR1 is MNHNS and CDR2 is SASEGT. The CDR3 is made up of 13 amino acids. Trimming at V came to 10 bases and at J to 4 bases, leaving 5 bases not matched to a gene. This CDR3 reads CATGTGDPDTQYF. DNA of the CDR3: TGTGCCACCGGGACAGGGGACCCAGATACGCAGTATTTT.

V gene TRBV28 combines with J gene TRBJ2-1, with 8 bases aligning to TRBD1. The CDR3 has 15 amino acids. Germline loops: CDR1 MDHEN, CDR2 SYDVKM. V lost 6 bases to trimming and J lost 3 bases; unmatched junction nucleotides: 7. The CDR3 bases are TGTGCCAGCAGCCCCCCGGACAGGGACTACAATGAGCAGTTCTTC. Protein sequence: CASSPPDRDYNEQFF.

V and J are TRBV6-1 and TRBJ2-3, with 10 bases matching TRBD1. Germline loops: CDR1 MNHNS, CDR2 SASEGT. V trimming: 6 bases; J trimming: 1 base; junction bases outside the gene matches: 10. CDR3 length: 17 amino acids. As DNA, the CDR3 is TGTGCCAGCAGAGACCGGACAGGGGGAACCCGCACAGATACGCAGTATTTT. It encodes CASRDRTGGTRTDTQYF.

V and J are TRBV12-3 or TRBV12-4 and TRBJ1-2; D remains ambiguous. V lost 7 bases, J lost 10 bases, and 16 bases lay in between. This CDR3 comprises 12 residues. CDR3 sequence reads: CASTEGSGDYTF. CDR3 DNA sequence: TGTGCCAGCACCGAAGGATCAGGTGACTACACCTTC.

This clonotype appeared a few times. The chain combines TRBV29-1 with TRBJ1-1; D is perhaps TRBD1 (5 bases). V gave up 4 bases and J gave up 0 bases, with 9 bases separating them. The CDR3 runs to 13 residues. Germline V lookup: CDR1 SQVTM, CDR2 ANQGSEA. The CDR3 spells CSVGEGMNTEAFF. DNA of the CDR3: TGCAGCGTTGGAGAGGGGATGAACACTGAAGCTTTCTTT.

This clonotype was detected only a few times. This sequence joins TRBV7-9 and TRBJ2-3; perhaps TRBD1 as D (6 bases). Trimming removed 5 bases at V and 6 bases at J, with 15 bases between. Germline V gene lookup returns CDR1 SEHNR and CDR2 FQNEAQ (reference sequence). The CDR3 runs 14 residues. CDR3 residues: CASSPTGSADTQYF. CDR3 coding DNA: TGTGCCAGCAGCCCTACAGGGTCTGCGGATACGCAGTATTTT.

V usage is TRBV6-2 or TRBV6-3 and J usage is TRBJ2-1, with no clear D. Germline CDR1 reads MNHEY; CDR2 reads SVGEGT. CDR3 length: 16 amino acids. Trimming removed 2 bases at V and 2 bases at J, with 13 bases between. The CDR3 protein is CASSYAVRSTYNEQFF. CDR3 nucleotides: TGTGCCAGCAGTTACGCCGTGCGGAGCACCTACAATGAGCAGTTCTTC.

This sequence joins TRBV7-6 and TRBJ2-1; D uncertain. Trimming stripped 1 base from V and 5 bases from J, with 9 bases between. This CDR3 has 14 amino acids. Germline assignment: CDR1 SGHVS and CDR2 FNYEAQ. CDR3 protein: CASSLDRGDNEQFF. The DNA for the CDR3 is TGTGCCAGCAGCTTAGATCGCGGCGACAATGAGCAGTTCTTC.

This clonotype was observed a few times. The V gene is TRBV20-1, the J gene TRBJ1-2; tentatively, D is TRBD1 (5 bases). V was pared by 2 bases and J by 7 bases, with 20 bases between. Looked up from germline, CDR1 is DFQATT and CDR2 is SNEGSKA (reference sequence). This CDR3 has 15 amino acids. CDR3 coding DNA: TGCAGTGCTAGACCCCCTCCCGGGGGGGTGGGTGGCTACACCTTC. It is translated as CSARPPPGGVGGYTF.

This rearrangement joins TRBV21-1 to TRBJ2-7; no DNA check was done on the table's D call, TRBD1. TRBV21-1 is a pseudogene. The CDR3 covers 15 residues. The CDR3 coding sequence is TGTGCCAGCAGCAGCCGGGACAGGGGTTGCTACGAGCAGTACTTC. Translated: CASSSRDRGCYEQYF.

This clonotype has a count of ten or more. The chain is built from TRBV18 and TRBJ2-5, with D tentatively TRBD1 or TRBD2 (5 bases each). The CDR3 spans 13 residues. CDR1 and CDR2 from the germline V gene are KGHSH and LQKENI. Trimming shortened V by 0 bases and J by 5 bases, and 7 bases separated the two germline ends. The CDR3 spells CASSPPGVETQYF. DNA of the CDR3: TGTGCCAGCTCACCACCGGGGGTGGAGACCCAGTACTTC. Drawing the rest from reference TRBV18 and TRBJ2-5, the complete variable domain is NAGVMQNPRHLVRRRGQEARLRCSPMKGHSHVYWYRQLPEEGLKFMVYLQKENIIDESGMPKERFSAEFPKEGPSILRIQQVVRGDSAAYFCASSPPGVETQYFGPGTRLLVL.

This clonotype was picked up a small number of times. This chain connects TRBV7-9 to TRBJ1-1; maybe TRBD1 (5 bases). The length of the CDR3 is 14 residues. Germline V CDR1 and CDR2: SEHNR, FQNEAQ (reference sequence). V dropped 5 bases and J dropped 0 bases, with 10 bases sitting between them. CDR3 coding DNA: TGTGCCAGCAGCACCGGGGCGATGAACACTGAAGCTTTCTTT. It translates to CASSTGAMNTEAFF.

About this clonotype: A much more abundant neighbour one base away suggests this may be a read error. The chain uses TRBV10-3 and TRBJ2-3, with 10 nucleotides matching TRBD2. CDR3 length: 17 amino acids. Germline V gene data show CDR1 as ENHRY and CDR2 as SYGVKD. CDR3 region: CAVSESQAGGFADTQYF. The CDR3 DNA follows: TGTGCCGTCAGTGAGTCGCAAGCGGGGGGGTTCGCAGATACGCAGTATTTT.

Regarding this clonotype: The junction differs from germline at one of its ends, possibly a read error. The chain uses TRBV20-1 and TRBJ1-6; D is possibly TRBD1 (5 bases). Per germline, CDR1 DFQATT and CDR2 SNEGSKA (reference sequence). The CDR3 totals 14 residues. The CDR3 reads CSVRPGLYNSPLHF. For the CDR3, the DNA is TGCAGTGTTAGACCGGGACTGTATAATTCACCCCTCCACTTT.

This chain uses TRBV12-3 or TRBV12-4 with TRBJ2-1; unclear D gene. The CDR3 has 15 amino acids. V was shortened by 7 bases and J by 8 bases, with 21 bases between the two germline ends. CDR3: CASTPHRLTMDEQFF. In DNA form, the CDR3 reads TGTGCCAGCACCCCGCACAGACTCACTATGGATGAGCAGTTCTTC.

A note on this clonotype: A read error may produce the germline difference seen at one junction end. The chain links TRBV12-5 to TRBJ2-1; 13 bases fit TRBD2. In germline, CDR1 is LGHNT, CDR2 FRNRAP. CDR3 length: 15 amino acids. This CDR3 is CAGGRLAGGHNEQFF. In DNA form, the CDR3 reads TGTGCTGGTGGCCGACTAGCGGGAGGTCACAATGAGCAGTTCTTC.

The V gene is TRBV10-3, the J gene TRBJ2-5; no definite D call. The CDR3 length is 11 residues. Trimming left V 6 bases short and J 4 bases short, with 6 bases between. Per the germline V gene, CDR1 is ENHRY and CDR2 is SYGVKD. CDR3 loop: CAIRVRETQYF. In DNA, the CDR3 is TGTGCCATCAGGGTTCGAGAGACCCAGTACTTC.

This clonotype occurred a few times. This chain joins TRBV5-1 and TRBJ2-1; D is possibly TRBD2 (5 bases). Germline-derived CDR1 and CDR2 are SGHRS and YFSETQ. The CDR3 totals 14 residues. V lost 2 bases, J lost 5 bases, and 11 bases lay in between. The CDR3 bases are TGCGCCAGCAGCTTACCTAGCAATGACAATGAGCAGTTCTTC. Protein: CASSLPSNDNEQFF. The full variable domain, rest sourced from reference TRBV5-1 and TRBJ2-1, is KAGVTQTPRYLIKTRGQQVTLSCSPISGHRSVSWYQQTPGQGLQFLFEYFSETQRNKGNFPGRFSGRQFSNSRSEMNVSTLELGDSALYLCASSLPSNDNEQFFGPGTRLTVL.

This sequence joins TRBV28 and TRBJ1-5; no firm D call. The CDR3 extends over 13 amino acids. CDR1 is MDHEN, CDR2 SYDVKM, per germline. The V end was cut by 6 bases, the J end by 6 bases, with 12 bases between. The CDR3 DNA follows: TGTGCCAGCAGCCGTCCGGCTAGTCAGCCCCAGCATTTT. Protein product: CASSRPASQPQHF. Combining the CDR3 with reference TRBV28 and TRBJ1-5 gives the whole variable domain DVKVTQSSRYLVKRTGEKVFLECVQDMDHENMFWYRQDPGLGLRLIYFSYDVKMKEKGDIPEGYSVSREKKERFSLILESASTNQTSMYLCASSRPASQPQHFGDGTRLSIL.